A selection of T cell receptor beta chains follows, all from one sample in a study of graft-versus-host responses after intestinal transplantation. Method: immunoSEQ multiplex PCR; TCRdb's copy keeps in-frame clones and lacks some. The sample shows under 90,000 clones, around 89% of them seen only once. Their target antigens are unknown. This sample comprised unstimulated CD8+ T cells sorted from spleen or lymph node cells, obtained before transplant. Receptors were obtained from a human donor who was the organ donor for an intestinal transplant. Each CDR3 is given with its conserved first and last residue. The order of the fields is J gene, clone size, V gene, D gene, CDR3 protein, CDR3 DNA. The D gene is left open where the match is weak. Size values are once, few and many counts, or a class for expanded clones, and some rows have none.

J: TRBJ1-3
size: NA
V: TRBV6-4
D: TRBD1
CDR3: CASSAEQGSGNTIYF
DNA: TGTGCCAGCAGTGCGGAACAGGGGTCTGGAAACACCATATATTTT

J: TRBJ1-5
size: NA
V: TRBV7-8
D: NA
CDR3: CASSSSPRNQPQHF
DNA: TGTGCCAGCAGCAGCAGTCCTAGAAATCAGCCCCAGCATTTT

J: TRBJ1-2
size: NA
V: TRBV29-1
D: NA
CDR3: CSAGVDYGYTF
DNA: TGCAGCGCGGGAGTGGATTATGGCTACACCTTC

J: TRBJ1-5
size: NA
V: TRBV30
D: TRBD1
CDR3: CAWSAGPTQGQPQHF
DNA: TGTGCCTGGAGTGCTGGGCCCACACAGGGGCAGCCCCAGCATTTT

J: TRBJ1-1
size: NA
V: TRBV4-3
D: NA
CDR3: CASSQPPGTEAFF
DNA: TGCGCCAGCAGCCAACCCCCAGGTACTGAAGCTTTCTTT

J: TRBJ2-3
size: NA
V: TRBV6-4
D: NA
CDR3: CASSDSEISTDTQYF
DNA: TGTGCCAGCAGTGACAGCGAGATTAGCACAGATACGCAGTATTTT

J: TRBJ1-1
size: NA
V: TRBV29-1
D: NA
CDR3: CSVVSGRAPMNTEAFF
DNA: TGCAGCGTTGTAAGCGGCCGGGCCCCGATGAACACTGAAGCTTTCTTT

J: TRBJ1-5
size: once
V: TRBV19
D: NA
CDR3: CASSFDWTQGLGQPQHF
DNA: TGTGCCAGTAGCTTCGACTGGACTCAGGGACTGGGGCAGCCCCAGCATTTT

J: TRBJ1-5
size: NA
V: TRBV7-6
D: NA
CDR3: CASSPAGNQPQHF
DNA: TGTGCCAGCAGCCCAGCGGGCAATCAGCCCCAGCATTTT

J: TRBJ1-1
size: NA
V: TRBV4-1
D: NA
CDR3: CASSQGRWVTEAFF
DNA: TGCGCCAGCAGCCAGGGGAGGTGGGTCACTGAAGCTTTCTTT

J: TRBJ2-1
size: once
V: TRBV11-3
D: TRBD2
CDR3: CASSPGLAGINEQFF
DNA: TGTGCCAGCAGCCCCGGACTAGCGGGGATCAATGAGCAGTTCTTC